The TCR beta chain under discussion was sequenced for a study of blood T cell repertoires in COVID-19. Overall study context: Sites in the United States, Italy and Spain provided acute and convalescent COVID-19 samples. PBMCs, B-cell-depleted T cells, or T cells were the source of the cDNA or gDNA that made up the material.

Looked up from germline, CDR1 is SGHNT and CDR2 is YENEEA. This CDR3 region has 14 residues. Trimming cost V 5 bases and J 8 bases, with 16 bases left between them. Authors' processing steps: Reference gene primer amplification gave nucleated cell count estimates. Some clones are missing from TCRdb's copy, which holds only in-frame ones; the method was immunoSEQ multiplex PCR. The DNA was the basis for D and trimming; V, J and clone size are from that table. The sample lists over 75,000 clones, 65% to 85% seen once, with approximately 34% in the top ten. Sequencing was done on a sample of peripheral blood. The chain couples TRBV11-3 to TRBJ2-1, with D possibly TRBD2 on 5 matching bases. The sequence was collected from a woman of 80 years or more with active or convalescent COVID-19. The DNA of the CDR3 is TGTGCCAGCAGCGCCGGACTGGCGGTGGATGAGCAGTTCTTC. It encodes CASSAGLAVDEQFF.